Listed below are T cell receptor beta chains from one sample, sequenced in a study of T cells in Graves' hyperthyroidism and ophthalmopathy. Each CDR3 protein is one row after TCRdb ran MiXCR on the multiplex PCR reads. Of around 610,000 distinct CDR3 sequences in the sample, 14% to 15% were seen once. Sequences were obtained from blood. These receptor sequences come from a woman aged 40 to 50 with Graves' ophthalmopathy. The CDR3 runs from the conserved cysteine through the conserved F or W. D genes are given only for firm matches. A clone size is listed for some rows: how often the clone was seen (once, few, many), or a class if it is expanded.

TRBJ2-7 | TRBD1 | . | TRBV20-1 | TGCAGTGGGTTCTGGGACAGGGGTATATACGAGCAGTACTTC | CSGFWDRGIYEQYF
TRBJ2-3 | TRBD2 | . | TRBV28 | TGTGCCAGCAGTTCAACTAGCGGGAGATTGGCAGATACGCAGTATTTT | CASSSTSGRLADTQYF
TRBJ2-2 | TRBD2 | many | TRBV5-6 | TGTGCCAGCAGCCCCCCCGGGACTAGCGGGAGAGGCGGGGAGCTGTTTTTT | CASSPPGTSGRGGELFF
TRBJ2-5 | . | many | TRBV15 | TGTGCCACCAGCAGAGATCCGGGGACCCAGTACTTC | CATSRDPGTQYF
TRBJ1-1 | . | many | TRBV7-2 | TGTGCCAGCAGTCATCGAAGGATATTAAACACTGAAGCTTTCTTT | CASSHRRILNTEAFF
TRBJ2-2 | . | . | TRBV19 | TGTGCCAGTAGTATATGGGGCGGAAACACCGGGGAGCTGTTTTTT | CASSIWGGNTGELFF
TRBJ2-4 | . | few | TRBV5-1 | TGCGCCAGCAGCCCACCAGGACAGTCCAAAAACATTCAGTACTTC | CASSPPGQSKNIQYF
TRBJ2-7 | TRBD2 | few | TRBV11-1 | TGTGCCAGCAGCTCCTCTGACCTCGGGGGGGACCTCTCCTACGAGCAGTACTTC | CASSSSDLGGDLSYEQYF
TRBJ2-5 | TRBD1 | . | TRBV18 | TGTGCCAGCTCCGCCGGGACAGTTCAAGAGACCCAGTACTTC | CASSAGTVQETQYF
TRBJ2-2 | . | . | TRBV18 | TGTGCCAGCTCACCAATGGAGTATGGGGAGCTGTTTTTT | CASSPMEYGELFF
TRBJ2-7 | TRBD1 | . | TRBV7-8 | TGTGCCAGCAGCCTACCTCGGGACAGGGCCTACGAGCAGTACTTC | CASSLPRDRAYEQYF
TRBJ2-7 | . | many | TRBV6-5 | TGTGCCAGCAGCTTAAAACAGGGTGACGAGCAGTACTTC | CASSLKQGDEQYF
TRBJ2-7 | . | few | TRBV7-9 | TGTGCCAGCAGCACCATGGGCACTGAGTCCTACGAGCAGTACTTC | CASSTMGTESYEQYF
TRBJ2-5 | TRBD1 | many | TRBV20-1 | TGCAGTGCTAGAAAGGGGCAGGGGGCCTTGGAGACCCAGTACTTC | CSARKGQGALETQYF
TRBJ2-5 | . | few | TRBV9 | TGTGCCAGCAGCGTAAGCGGCGGACGTCAAGAGACCCAGTACTTC | CASSVSGGRQETQYF
TRBJ1-2 | . | many | TRBV30 | TGTGCCTGGAGTGTATTAAGGGATGGCTACACCTTC | CAWSVLRDGYTF
TRBJ2-2 | . | many | TRBV11-3 | TGTGCCAGCAGCCCAGGACACACCACCGGGGAGCTGTTTTTT | CASSPGHTTGELFF
TRBJ1-1 | TRBD1 | many | TRBV7-8 | TGTGCCAGCAGCCTACAGGGGAGGGATGAAGCTTTCTTT | CASSLQGRDEAFF
TRBJ2-7 | . | many | TRBV28 | TGTGCCAGCATATGGTTAGGCCCGTTC | CASIWLGPF
TRBJ2-7 | . | many | TRBV12-3/TRBV12-4 | TGTGCCAGCCAATGGGGGCCAACCTACGAGCAGTACTTC | CASQWGPTYEQYF
TRBJ2-5 | TRBD2 | . | TRBV2 | TGTGCCAGCAGTGAACTAGCGGGAGCTGAGACCCAGTACTTC | CASSELAGAETQYF
TRBJ2-1 | . | many | TRBV11-3 | TGTGCCAGCAGCTTAGAGGTATACAATGAGCAGTTCTTC | CASSLEVYNEQFF
TRBJ1-1 | . | many | TRBV29-1 | TGCAGCGTTGGGGGTATGAACACTGAAGCTTTCTTT | CSVGGMNTEAFF
TRBJ2-3 | . | . | TRBV15 | TGTGCCACCAGCAGAGATCTTACTAGGGGAGATACGCAGTATTTT | CATSRDLTRGDTQYF
TRBJ2-7 | . | many | TRBV11-1 | TGTGCCAGCAGCCGGGCCTCGGGTCGCGAGCAGTACTTC | CASSRASGREQYF
TRBJ1-6 | . | . | TRBV27 | TGTGCCAGCAGTTCGGGGATCAATTCACCCCTCCACTTT | CASSSGINSPLHF
TRBJ1-1 | . | . | TRBV29-1 | TGCAGCGTTCCTAACACCAAGGCGACTGAAGCTTTCTTT | CSVPNTKATEAFF
TRBJ2-2 | . | many | TRBV2 | TGTGCCAGCAGTGTAGGTCGGCACACCGGGGAGCTGTTTTTT | CASSVGRHTGELFF
TRBJ2-6 | TRBD1 | few | TRBV30 | TGTGCCTGGAGTGTACAACAGGGGGGCTCTGGGGCCAACGTCCTGACTTTC | CAWSVQQGGSGANVLTF
TRBJ2-7 | TRBD2 | many | TRBV27 | TGTGCCAGCAGTTTATTGACTAGCGGGCGATCCTACGAGCAGTACTTC | CASSLLTSGRSYEQYF
TRBJ2-7 | . | few | TRBV27 | TGTGCCAGCAGACCCTCCCCCAGCTACGAGCAGTACTTC | CASRPSPSYEQYF
TRBJ1-2 | . | . | TRBV28 | TGTGCCGGAACCGGGAACACTAACTATGGCTACACCTTC | CAGTGNTNYGYTF
TRBJ2-7 | . | . | TRBV20-1 | TGCAGTGCCGAAAGAGGCCCTTTTAGATCCTACGAGCAGTACTTC | CSAERGPFRSYEQYF
TRBJ2-2 | . | many | TRBV6-5 | TGTGCCAGCAGTTACCAGGGGCCCCACGGGGAGCTGTTTTTT | CASSYQGPHGELFF
TRBJ1-1 | . | once | TRBV20-1 | TGCAGTGCTATGAACACTGAAGCTTTCTTT | CSAMNTEAFF
TRBJ1-5 | . | many | TRBV19 | TGTGCCAGTAAGCTACTCCATAGCAATCAGCCCCAGCATTTT | CASKLLHSNQPQHF
TRBJ2-7 | TRBD1 | many | TRBV20-1 | TGCAGTGCTAGCGCCGGGACAGGACATTCGTACGAGCAGTACTTC | CSASAGTGHSYEQYF
TRBJ1-2 | . | few | TRBV12-3/TRBV12-4 | TGTGCCAGCAAAATTGGGACCTCGGGAGGCTACACCTTC | CASKIGTSGGYTF
TRBJ1-5 | TRBD1 | many | TRBV11-2 | TGTGCCAGCAGCTTACTAGGACAGGGGGCGAGCGGACAGCCCCAGCATTTT | CASSLLGQGASGQPQHF
TRBJ2-7 | TRBD2 | many | TRBV12-3/TRBV12-4 | TGTGCCAGCAGTTGGCGGGAGGGGGGCGAGCAGTACTTC | CASSWREGGEQYF
TRBJ2-5 | . | . | TRBV4-1 | TGCGCCAGCAGCCAAGGGTTAAAGGGACAAGAGACCCAGTACTTC | CASSQGLKGQETQYF
TRBJ1-1 | . | many | TRBV6-5 | TGTGCCAGCAGTTACGGACATGCGAACACTGAAGCTTTCTTT | CASSYGHANTEAFF
TRBJ1-5 | TRBD1 | many | TRBV20-1 | TGCAGTGCTAGTCGGGACAGGAGCGGACAGCCCCAGCATTTT | CSASRDRSGQPQHF
TRBJ1-5 | . | . | TRBV7-3 | TGTGCCAGCAGTTTAGGGGACAAGAATCAGCCCCAGCATTTT | CASSLGDKNQPQHF
TRBJ1-5 | . | many | TRBV20-1 | TGCAGTGCTAGATACAGCAATCAGCCCCAGCATTTT | CSARYSNQPQHF
TRBJ2-7 | TRBD2 | many | TRBV19 | TGTGCCAGTAGTTTAAAGGGACTAGCGGGAGGATTAAACGAGCAGTACTTC | CASSLKGLAGGLNEQYF